These 9 T cell receptor beta chains originate from one sample sequenced in a study of PD-1 blockade in classical Hodgkin lymphoma. Indicated time point: cycle 4 day 1 (C4D1), after less than 7 weeks of nivolumab. Every patient was affected by relapse after autologous stem cell transplantation, while exposure to brentuximab vedotin was not uniform. TCRdb keeps only in-frame clones here, not all; method: immunoSEQ multiplex PCR. The sample has some 100,000 clones; about 93% are singletons. Specimen: peripheral blood mononuclear cells (PBMCs), collected before the fourth cycle of nivolumab. The receptor set was obtained from a human donor with classical Hodgkin lymphoma.

The V call is TRBV27, the J call TRBJ2-1; no firm D call. This CDR3 region has 13 residues. The germline V gene encodes CDR1 MNHEY and CDR2 SMNVEV (reference sequence). Trimming left V 0 bases short and J 4 bases short, with 4 bases between. The CDR3 loop is CASSLSRYNEQFF. CDR3 sequence (DNA): TGTGCCAGCAGTTTATCCAGGTACAATGAGCAGTTCTTC.

The chain joins TRBV27 to TRBJ2-7, with TRBD1 identical over 9 bases. V dropped 5 bases and J dropped 2; count of bases not matched to a gene: 7. CDR1 is MNHEY and CDR2 is SMNVEV in the germline V gene (reference sequence). The CDR3 is made up of 15 amino acids. The DNA of the CDR3 is TGTGCCAGCAGTAGCCGGGACAGGGTAACCTACGAGCAGTACTTC. This gives the protein CASSSRDRVTYEQYF.

The rearrangement joins TRBV18 to TRBJ1-3, with TRBD1 identical over 7 bases. Trimming took 3 bases from V and 0 from J; bases not matched to a gene: 8. This CDR3 spans 17 amino acids. CDR1 and CDR2 (germline): KGHSH, LQKENI. The CDR3 coding sequence is TGTGCCAGCTCACCGCGGGACAGTGCCCTCTCTGGAAACACCATATATTTT. Its protein is CASSPRDSALSGNTIYF. Full variable domain (outside the CDR3, taken from reference TRBV18 and TRBJ1-3): NAGVMQNPRHLVRRRGQEARLRCSPMKGHSHVYWYRQLPEEGLKFMVYLQKENIIDESGMPKERFSAEFPKEGPSILRIQQVVRGDSAAYFCASSPRDSALSGNTIYFGEGSWLTVV.

The chain recombines TRBV19 with TRBJ2-2; D not certain. The germline V gene encodes CDR1 LNHDA and CDR2 SQIVND (reference sequence). V lost 3 bases to trimming and J lost 3 bases, with 5 bases between them. The CDR3 loop spans 13 amino acids. This CDR3 reads CASSILDTGELFF. The CDR3 nucleotides are TGTGCCAGTAGTATCCTCGACACCGGGGAGCTGTTTTTT.

This clone was observed a few times. The V call is TRBV6-1, the J call TRBJ1-5; maybe TRBD1 (5 bases). The length of the CDR3 is 16 residues. With 4 bases removed from V and 1 base from J, the gap between germline ends came to 14 bases. Germline lookup yields CDR1 MNHNS and CDR2 SASEGT. In DNA, the CDR3 is TGTGCCAGCAGTGCCACAGGTCTCAGGAGCAATCAGCCCCAGCATTTT. It specifies CASSATGLRSNQPQHF.

V usage is TRBV9 and J usage is TRBJ2-1, with TRBD2 matching over 7 bases. Germline CDR1 reads SGDLS; CDR2 reads YYNGEE. The CDR3 covers 15 residues. J was trimmed by 8 bases and V by 0 bases; bases with no gene match: 8. CDR3 sequence reads: CASSVVGRPNYEQFF. The CDR3 DNA reads as TGTGCCAGCAGCGTAGTCGGGAGGCCCAATTATGAGCAGTTCTTC.

The V call is TRBV7-2, the J call TRBJ2-7; D ambiguous. The ends were cut back, 5 bases at V and 7 bases at J, with 9 bases in the middle. The CDR3 contains 11 residues. Germline V CDR1 and CDR2: SGHTA, FQGNSA. For the CDR3, the DNA is TGTGCCAGCAGCCCCAAGGTTGAGCAGTACTTC. Translation: CASSPKVEQYF.

This clone came up a few times. The chain has TRBV7-9 and TRBJ1-5; D may be TRBD1 (5 bases). The V end lost 5 bases, the J end lost 4 bases, and 12 bases lay between the germline ends. Germline loops: CDR1 SEHNR, CDR2 FQNEAQ (reference sequence). CDR3 size: 14 residues. The DNA of the CDR3 is TGTGCCAGCAGCGAGGGACTGGATAATCAGCCCCAGCATTTT. Residues: CASSEGLDNQPQHF.

The chain has TRBV10-2 and TRBJ1-5; unclear D gene. CDR1 WSHSY and CDR2 SAAADI come from the germline V gene. V was shortened by 1 base and J by 2 bases, with 6 bases between the two germline ends. The CDR3 runs 14 residues. The CDR3 loop reads CASSEYGGNQPQHF. The CDR3 region has the DNA TGCGCCAGCAGTGAGTACGGGGGCAATCAGCCCCAGCATTTT.